A single sample gave rise to the 13 T cell receptor beta chains below, sequenced in a study of blood T cell repertoires in COVID-19. Libraries were prepared by immunoSEQ multiplex PCR; TCRdb keeps only in-frame clonotypes and omits some of them. This table has 330,000 or so clones, over 80% appearing once. The source material was peripheral blood. The receptors were sampled from a man aged 25 to 45 with COVID-19, enrolled during active disease.

The J gene is TRBJ2-5, the V gene TRBV5-1, with a weak D call TRBD1 (5 bases). Germline CDR1 reads SGHRS; CDR2 reads YFSETQ. Trimming took off 5 bases at V and 5 bases at J, with 16 bases between the two ends. The CDR3 loop spans 14 amino acids. The CDR3 sequence is CASSLKGVYETQYF. CDR3 nucleotide sequence: TGCGCCAGCAGTTTGAAAGGGGTTTACGAGACCCAGTACTTC.

In this sample, this clone turned up once. The chain recombines TRBV5-1 with TRBJ2-7; 7 bases fit TRBD2. CDR1 and CDR2 from the germline V gene are SGHRS and YFSETQ. Losses at the gene ends were 2 bases for V and 6 bases for J; bases not matched to a gene: 14. The length of the CDR3 is 16 residues. This CDR3 is CASSFGPREDMSEQYF. The CDR3 DNA follows: TGCGCCAGCAGCTTTGGCCCCCGGGAGGACATGAGCGAGCAGTACTTC. Combining the CDR3 with reference TRBV5-1 and TRBJ2-7 gives the whole variable domain KAGVTQTPRYLIKTRGQQVTLSCSPISGHRSVSWYQQTPGQGLQFLFEYFSETQRNKGNFPGRFSGRQFSNSRSEMNVSTLELGDSALYLCASSFGPREDMSEQYFGPGTRLTVT.

About this clone itself: This sample also contains other DNA sequences that code for the same CDR3. The CDR3 loop reads CASSPAGANVLTF. The DNA for the CDR3 is TGTGCCAGCAGTCCAGCTGGGGCCAACGTCCTGACTTTC. The chain carries TRBV6-5 and TRBJ2-6; D ambiguous. The V and J ends lost 5 bases and 2 bases respectively, with 4 bases between them. Germline CDR1 is MNHEY and CDR2 is SVGAGI. The CDR3 is 13 amino acids.

The rearrangement uses TRBV5-4 and TRBJ2-1, with 9 bases that match TRBD2. With V trimmed by 5 bases and J by 2 bases, 5 bases remained unmatched. CDR1 SGHNT and CDR2 YYREEE come from the germline V gene (reference sequence). The CDR3 contains 15 residues. Written as DNA, the CDR3 is TGTGCCAGCAGGCTGGCTAGCGGGGCCTACAATGAGCAGTTCTTC. It encodes CASRLASGAYNEQFF. Complete variable domain (other parts from reference TRBV5-4 and TRBJ2-1): ETGVTQSPTHLIKTRGQQVTLRCSSQSGHNTVSWYQQALGQGPQFIFQYYREEENGRGNFPPRFSGLQFPNYSSELNVNALELDDSALYLCASRLASGAYNEQFFGPGTRLTVL.

This chain joins TRBV5-1 and TRBJ2-7; 10 bases line up with TRBD1. The CDR3 is made up of 15 amino acids. V dropped 3 bases and J dropped 4; count of bases not matched to a gene: 7. Germline V gene lookup returns CDR1 SGHRS and CDR2 YFSETQ. CDR3 sequence (DNA): TGCGCCAGCAGCTACTGGACAGGGGGAATGTACGAGCAGTACTTC. Amino acids: CASSYWTGGMYEQYF.

The rearrangement joins TRBV2 to TRBJ1-4, with 9 bases that match TRBD1. CDR3 length: 14 amino acids. The junction had 7 bases not matched to a gene; V was cut back by 7 bases and J by 7 bases. Germline-derived CDR1 and CDR2 are SNHLY and FYNNEI. The CDR3 loop reads CASIPQGASEKLFF. The CDR3 DNA reads as TGTGCCAGCATCCCACAGGGGGCCAGTGAAAAACTGTTTTTT.

J is TRBJ2-1 and V is TRBV3-1 (or the pseudogene TRBV3-2); D gene unclear. Germline lookup yields CDR1 LGHDT and CDR2 YNNKEL (reference sequence). Trimming removed 3 bases from V and 13 bases from J, with 10 bases in between. The CDR3 is made up of 11 amino acids. The CDR3 sequence is CASSQISKQFF. The CDR3 nucleotides are TGTGCCAGCAGCCAGATCAGTAAACAGTTCTTC.

The genes are TRBV28 and TRBJ2-1; 7 bases are a match to TRBD2. The length of the CDR3 is 17 residues. CDR1 MDHEN and CDR2 SYDVKM come from the germline V gene. V was clipped by 2 bases and J by 0 bases; unmatched bases: 7. The CDR3 bases are TGTGCCAGCAGTTTAGAGTCTAGCGGTAGCTCCTACAATGAGCAGTTCTTC. Residues: CASSLESSGSSYNEQFF.

The chain links TRBV7-2 to TRBJ2-7; 10 nucleotides match TRBD2. Trimming removed 1 base from V and 3 bases from J; junction bases left unmatched: 3. Germline lookup yields CDR1 SGHTA and CDR2 FQGNSA. This CDR3 has 15 amino acids. The CDR3 spells CASSLEGLAFYEQYF. The DNA for the CDR3 is TGTGCCAGCAGCTTAGAGGGACTAGCGTTCTACGAGCAGTACTTC.

The rearrangement uses TRBV7-7 and TRBJ2-3, with D perhaps TRBD2 (6 bases). This CDR3 spans 15 amino acids. Trimming pared 5 bases from V and 4 bases from J, leaving 16 bases between. Germline V gene sequence: CDR1 SSHAT, CDR2 FNYEAQ (reference sequence). The CDR3 sequence is CASSPTGGASDTQYF. The CDR3 DNA reads TGTGCCAGCAGCCCCACAGGAGGGGCGTCAGATACGCAGTATTTT.

The chain is built from TRBV2 and TRBJ2-7; D possibly corresponds to TRBD2 (7 bases). The CDR3 length is 15 residues. Germline CDR1 reads SNHLY; CDR2 reads FYNNEI. V was shortened by 6 bases and J by 2 bases, with 17 bases between the two germline ends. This CDR3 reads CASSLRGGQAYEQYF. The CDR3 bases are TGTGCCAGCAGCCTAAGGGGGGGGCAGGCCTACGAGCAGTACTTC.

The chain carries TRBV19 and TRBJ2-7; 10 bases align to TRBD2. The CDR3 consists of 14 residues. Germline CDR1 reads LNHDA; CDR2 reads SQIVND (reference sequence). Unmatched junction bases numbered 5, after V lost 5 bases and J lost 4 bases. CDR3 sequence: CASSVWGLAYEQYF. CDR3 DNA sequence: TGTGCCAGTAGTGTCTGGGGACTAGCGTACGAGCAGTACTTC.

J is TRBJ1-4 and V is TRBV6-5, with 10 bases fitting TRBD1. This CDR3 spans 15 amino acids. Germline CDR1 and CDR2: MNHEY and SVGAGI. After removal of 0 bases from V and 6 bases from J, the junction contained 1 base not matched to a gene. CDR3 amino acids: CASSYSGTGDEKLFF. The DNA of the CDR3 is TGTGCCAGCAGTTACTCAGGGACAGGGGATGAAAAACTGTTTTTT.